One and the same sample provided the 18 T cell receptor beta chains below, sequenced in a study of PD-1 blockade in classical Hodgkin lymphoma. There was relapse after autologous stem cell transplantation in every patient, and there was variation in brentuximab vedotin exposure. Profiling relied on immunoSEQ multiplex PCR, and the TCRdb table lists in-frame clones only, not all of them. The sample holds 40,000 to 65,000 clones; roughly 80% are singletons and the top ten take 15% to 20%. The sequencing used peripheral blood mononuclear cells (PBMCs), collected at baseline. The receptors originated from a human donor with classical Hodgkin lymphoma.

The rearrangement joins TRBV27 to TRBJ1-6, with 9 bases identical to TRBD1. The J segment lost 10 bases and the V segment lost 6 bases, leaving 10 bases of the junction unmatched. CDR1 is MNHEY, CDR2 SMNVEV, per germline (reference sequence). This CDR3 has 15 residues. The CDR3 DNA sequence: TGTGCCAGCAGCAGGGCCGGGACAGGGCCCTCACCCCTCCACTTT. It yields the protein CASSRAGTGPSPLHF.

V and J are TRBV14 and TRBJ1-3, with D possibly matching TRBD1 (6 bases). CDR1 is SGHDN and CDR2 is FVKESK in the germline V gene. The CDR3 extends over 16 amino acids. V lost 5 bases and J 2 bases, leaving 16 bases between the germline ends. CDR3 sequence (DNA): TGTGCCAGCAGCTACGGGACACTCCTTACTGGAAACACCATATATTTT. Amino acids: CASSYGTLLTGNTIYF.

The rearrangement joins TRBV7-9 to TRBJ1-5, with D possibly being TRBD1 (5 bases). V dropped 2 bases and J dropped 10 bases, with 12 bases sitting between them. The CDR3 runs 13 residues. Germline V lookup: CDR1 SEHNR, CDR2 FQNEAQ (reference sequence). Here the CDR3 DNA reads TGTGCCAGCAGCTTAAGGGGCCAGGCACCCCAGCATTTT. It codes for CASSLRGQAPQHF. Variable domain in full (rest from reference TRBV7-9 and TRBJ1-5): DTGVSQNPRHKITKRGQNVTFRCDPISEHNRLYWYRQTLGQGPEFLTYFQNEAQLEKSRLLSDRFSAERPKGSFSTLEIQRTEQGDSAMYLCASSLRGQAPQHFGDGTRLSIL.

The table lists this clone with a count of one. The rearrangement links TRBV5-4 to TRBJ1-2, with TRBD1 as a possible D gene (6 bases). Germline V CDR1 and CDR2: SGHNT, YYREEE (reference sequence). V lost 4 bases and J lost 8, with 27 bases in between. The CDR3 has 17 residues. The CDR3 DNA reads as TGTGCCAGCAGCGTGGAAGAGCCCCGGGGGGCGTGGACGGGCTACACCTTC. Protein sequence: CASSVEEPRGAWTGYTF.

The rearrangement joins TRBV5-8 to TRBJ2-2, with D possibly being TRBD1 or TRBD2 (5 bases each). Trimming took off 2 bases at V and 4 bases at J, with 12 bases between the two ends. Germline V gene data show CDR1 as SGHTS and CDR2 as YDEGEE. CDR3 length: 15 residues. The CDR3 loop is CASSFGALITGELFF. CDR3 in DNA: TGTGCCAGCAGCTTCGGGGCGTTAATCACCGGGGAGCTGTTTTTT. Combining the CDR3 with reference TRBV5-8 and TRBJ2-2 gives the whole variable domain EAGVTQSPTHLIKTRGQQATLRCSPISGHTSVYWYQQALGLGLQFLLWYDEGEERNRGNFPPRFSGRQFPNYSSELNVNALELEDSALYLCASSFGALITGELFFGEGSRLTVL.

The gene calls are TRBV30 and TRBJ2-7; TRBD2 matches 9 bases. CDR1 is GTSNPN and CDR2 is SVGIG in the germline V gene (reference sequence). With 3 bases clipped from V and 2 bases from J, the junction kept 8 bases outside the gene matches. The CDR3 length is 15 residues. The CDR3 DNA follows: TGTGCCTGGAGGTCCGACGTAGCGGGAGCCTACGAGCAGTACTTC. Its protein product is CAWRSDVAGAYEQYF.

The chain is built from TRBV4-3 and TRBJ1-1; D gene uncertain. V shed 0 bases and J shed 10 bases, with 15 bases lying between them. CDR1 is LGHNA and CDR2 is YSLEER in the germline V gene. The CDR3 is 14 amino acids. The CDR3 protein is CASSQDLTLGAAFF. CDR3 coding DNA: TGCGCCAGCAGCCAAGATCTCACCCTCGGAGCAGCTTTCTTT.

The table lists this clone with a count of one. The chain is built from TRBV10-2 and TRBJ1-2; D is undetermined. Trimming took off 2 bases at V and 0 bases at J, with 7 bases between the two ends. Germline V gives CDR1 WSHSY, CDR2 SAAADI. The CDR3 extends over 14 amino acids. CDR3 in amino acids: CASSERGTNYGYTF. In DNA form, the CDR3 reads TGCGCCAGCAGTGAGAGAGGGACTAACTATGGCTACACCTTC.

This clone was seen a few times. CDR3 sequence (DNA): TGTGCCAGCAGACTAGGTACAGCTAATTCACCCCTCCACTTT. It is translated as CASRLGTANSPLHF. The genes are TRBV5-4 and TRBJ1-6; D unclear. The CDR3 length is 14 residues. Trimming shortened V by 5 bases and J by 6 bases, and 12 bases separated the two germline ends. CDR1 and CDR2 (germline): SGHNT, YYREEE (reference sequence).

In DNA form, the CDR3 reads TGTGCCAGCAGCTCCCTGACGGGGGCGGGAGAGACCCAGTACTTC. This gives the protein CASSSLTGAGETQYF. The genes are TRBV7-9 and TRBJ2-5; D is tentatively TRBD1 or TRBD2 (6 bases each). The CDR3 contains 15 residues. V was clipped by 4 bases and J by 4 bases, with 16 bases between them. Germline assignment: CDR1 SEHNR and CDR2 FQNEAQ (reference sequence).

The rearrangement joins TRBV12-5 to TRBJ2-7, with TRBD2 matching 14 bases. Germline trimming cut 0 bases from V and 2 bases from J; bases unmatched to any gene: 3. This CDR3 is 17 amino acids long. CDR1 LGHNT and CDR2 FRNRAP come from the germline V gene. CDR3 protein: CASGLVGTSGSPYEQYF. CDR3 coding DNA: TGTGCTAGTGGTTTGGTCGGGACTAGCGGGAGCCCCTACGAGCAGTACTTC. Drawing the rest from reference TRBV12-5 and TRBJ2-7, the complete variable domain is DARVTQTPRHKVTEMGQEVTMRCQPILGHNTVFWYRQTMMQGLELLAYFRNRAPLDDSGMPKDRFSAEMPDATLATLKIQPSEPRDSAVYFCASGLVGTSGSPYEQYFGPGTRLTVT.

The DNA of the CDR3 is TGCGCCAGCAGCTTGGGTCAAGGACAGGGGGGGTACGAGCAGTACTTC. Its protein is CASSLGQGQGGYEQYF. The chain is built from TRBV5-1 and TRBJ2-7, with 10 bases aligning to TRBD1. The CDR3 is made up of 16 amino acids. CDR1 and CDR2 from the germline V gene are SGHRS and YFSETQ. The V and J ends lost 0 bases and 4 bases, in that order; junction bases with no gene match: 7.

The CDR3 loop is CASSPPSDTEAFF. Here the CDR3 DNA reads TGTGCCAGCTCACCACCTTCAGACACTGAAGCTTTCTTT. The chain uses TRBV18 and TRBJ1-1; D gene uncertain. Germline lookup yields CDR1 KGHSH and CDR2 LQKENI. Trimming cost V 0 bases and J 3 bases, with 5 bases left between them. This CDR3 spans 13 amino acids.

The chain links TRBV29-1 to TRBJ2-3; D may be TRBD1 or TRBD2 (6 bases each). Trimming removed 3 bases at V and 3 bases at J, with 13 bases between. Germline V gene sequence: CDR1 SQVTM, CDR2 ANQGSEA. The CDR3 has 14 residues. The CDR3 DNA sequence: TGCAGCGTTGATGGGGGGCTGGGGACAGATACGCAGTATTTT. Protein product: CSVDGGLGTDTQYF.

The chain has TRBV19 and TRBJ1-5; perhaps TRBD1 as D (5 bases). The CDR3 has 16 amino acids. Trimming pared 6 bases from V and 4 bases from J, leaving 19 bases between. Germline-derived CDR1 and CDR2 are LNHDA and SQIVND (reference sequence). CDR3 loop: CASSLGLRSWNQPQHF. The CDR3 DNA reads TGTGCCAGTAGCCTGGGACTCCGTAGTTGGAATCAGCCCCAGCATTTT.

V is TRBV14 and J is TRBJ2-3, with 7 bases lining up with TRBD2. V dropped 1 base and J dropped 6; count of bases not matched to a gene: 16. The V gene's germline CDR1 is SGHDN and CDR2 FVKESK. This CDR3 region has 18 residues. The CDR3 sequence is CASSQVSRLAGLGDTQYF. The CDR3 DNA is TGTGCCAGCAGCCAAGTTTCGAGACTAGCAGGTTTGGGGGATACGCAGTATTTT. Complete variable domain (other parts from reference TRBV14 and TRBJ2-3): EAGVTQFPSHSVIEKGQTVTLRCDPISGHDNLYWYRRVMGKEIKFLLHFVKESKQDESGMPNNRFLAERTGGTYSTLKVQPAELEDSGVYFCASSQVSRLAGLGDTQYFGPGTRLTVL.

This chain connects TRBV19 to TRBJ2-3; 10 nucleotides match TRBD1. Germline V gene sequence: CDR1 LNHDA, CDR2 SQIVND (reference sequence). With 6 bases clipped from V and 2 bases from J, the junction kept 14 bases outside the gene matches. This CDR3 is built from 18 residues. CDR3: CASSVIWDRGRFTDTQYF. The DNA of the CDR3 is TGTGCCAGTAGCGTCATCTGGGACAGGGGAAGATTCACAGATACGCAGTATTTT. Full variable domain (missing parts from reference TRBV19 and TRBJ2-3): DGGITQSPKYLFRKEGQNVTLSCEQNLNHDAMYWYRQDPGQGLRLIYYSQIVNDFQKGDIAEGYSVSREKKESFPLTVTSAQKNPTAFYLCASSVIWDRGRFTDTQYFGPGTRLTVL.

The chain is built from TRBV18 and TRBJ2-3, with 10 bases that match TRBD1. With V trimmed by 3 bases and J by 6 bases, 6 bases remained unmatched. The CDR3 loop spans 15 amino acids. Germline loops: CDR1 KGHSH, CDR2 LQKENI. CDR3: CASSPRQGAPDTQYF. The CDR3 DNA is TGTGCCAGCTCACCGCGACAGGGGGCGCCGGATACGCAGTATTTT. Complete variable domain (other parts from reference TRBV18 and TRBJ2-3): NAGVMQNPRHLVRRRGQEARLRCSPMKGHSHVYWYRQLPEEGLKFMVYLQKENIIDESGMPKERFSAEFPKEGPSILRIQQVVRGDSAAYFCASSPRQGAPDTQYFGPGTRLTVL.